What follows are 31 T cell receptor beta chains derived from one specimen sequenced in a study of regulatory T cells in long-lasting Graves disease. iRepertoire HTBI primers and Arm-PCR of CDR3 regions built TCR beta libraries. TCRdb re-derived calls from the multiplex PCR reads in MiXCR, one entry per CDR3 protein. The top ten clones hold less than 25% of a sample with 300,000 to 500,000 distinct CDR3 sequences, about a fifth of them seen once. Time point indicated: persistent/refractory GD, antithyroid drugs over 5 years with positive TRAb. The TCR library was prepared using RNA isolated from PBMCs. The specimen was peripheral blood mononuclear cells (PBMCs), collected when the disease was refractory, from a patient treated with antithyroid drugs. The receptor source for this set is a female donor with Graves disease.

In its sample, this clonotype was seen a few times. The rearrangement links TRBV10-2 to TRBJ2-5, with TRBD2 matching over 7 bases. The ends lost 3 bases at V and 4 bases at J; junction bases unmatched: 8. There are 15 residues in the CDR3. The germline V gene has CDR1 WSHSY and CDR2 SAAADI. Here the CDR3 DNA reads TGCGCCAGCAGTGAAGATCTAGCGGCGGGAGAGACCCAGTACTTC. It codes for CASSEDLAAGETQYF.

This clonotype was recorded many times. This chain joins TRBV11-3 and TRBJ2-1, with D maybe TRBD2 (6 bases). Germline V lookup: CDR1 SGHNT, CDR2 YENEEA. The CDR3 contains 15 residues. V lost 0 bases to trimming and J lost 0 bases, with 6 bases between them. CDR3 nucleotide sequence: TGTGCCAGCAGCTTAGACGGGAGCTCCTACAATGAGCAGTTCTTC. It codes for CASSLDGSSYNEQFF.

This clonotype was recorded at least ten times. V gene TRBV7-2 combines with J gene TRBJ2-7; D remains ambiguous. CDR1 is SGHTA, CDR2 FQGNSA, per germline. The CDR3 spans 14 residues. Trimming left V 2 bases short and J 2 bases short, with 10 bases between. CDR3 in DNA: TGTGCCAGCAGCTTAACGACTTTTGCCTACGAGCAGTACTTC. Protein product: CASSLTTFAYEQYF.

This chain connects TRBV27 to TRBJ2-7; D might be TRBD1 (5 bases). In germline, CDR1 is MNHEY, CDR2 SMNVEV (reference sequence). Trimming shortened V by 5 bases and J by 2 bases, and 10 bases separated the two germline ends. The CDR3 covers 13 residues. The CDR3 bases are TGTGCCAGCAGTCCAGACAGCACCTACGAGCAGTACTTC. Translated, it gives CASSPDSTYEQYF.

This chain connects TRBV5-1 to TRBJ2-3, with a weak D call TRBD1 (5 bases). The CDR3 spans 15 residues. Germline V CDR1 and CDR2: SGHRS, YFSETQ. Trimming took off 4 bases at V and 0 bases at J, with 12 bases between the two ends. The CDR3, as DNA: TGCGCCAGCAGCGCTGAACCAGGGAGCACAGATACGCAGTATTTT. It specifies CASSAEPGSTDTQYF.

This clonotype was seen a few times. V usage is TRBV30 and J usage is TRBJ2-2; TRBD2 matches 11 bases. Trimming took 4 bases from V and 1 from J; bases not matched to a gene: 2. The CDR3 has 15 residues. Per the germline V gene, CDR1 is GTSNPN and CDR2 is SVGIG (reference sequence). CDR3 amino acids: CAWTGLAGNTGELFF. The CDR3 DNA is TGTGCCTGGACAGGACTAGCGGGGAACACCGGGGAGCTGTTTTTT.

This sequence joins TRBV7-2 and TRBJ2-7, with D perhaps TRBD2 (6 bases). The germline gives CDR1 SGHTA, CDR2 FQGNSA. V lost 3 bases, J lost 0 bases, and 18 bases lay in between. The CDR3 length is 17 residues. CDR3 residues: CASSLMRAAGPSYEQYF. CDR3 coding DNA: TGTGCCAGCAGCTTGATGCGGGCGGCGGGACCCTCCTACGAGCAGTACTTC.

This clonotype has a count of ten or more. The V call is TRBV12-3 or TRBV12-4, the J call TRBJ2-5; 9 nucleotides line up with TRBD1. The CDR3 is 14 amino acids. The J segment lost 9 bases and the V segment lost 6 bases, leaving 11 bases of the junction unmatched. The CDR3 region is CASSPNNRGQAQYF. CDR3 in DNA: TGTGCCAGCAGCCCAAACAACAGGGGGCAGGCCCAGTACTTC.

This clonotype was seen ten or more times. The CDR3 reads CASTPNPASGFDEQYF. The CDR3 DNA sequence: TGTGCCAGCACCCCAAACCCGGCTAGCGGTTTCGACGAGCAGTACTTC. The chain recombines TRBV6-1 with TRBJ2-7; 7 positions agree with TRBD2. Germline trimming cut 7 bases from V and 5 bases from J; bases unmatched to any gene: 17. CDR1 MNHNS and CDR2 SASEGT come from the germline V gene. The CDR3 spans 16 residues.

Remarks on this clonotype: A read error may explain this, as a much larger clone is one base away. The V and J genes are TRBV6-1 and TRBJ1-2; D perhaps matches TRBD1 (6 bases). CDR1 is MNHNS and CDR2 is SASEGT in the germline V gene. The CDR3 sequence is 15 residues long. CDR3 coding DNA: TGTGCCAGCAGTGAACTAACCGGGGGCACCTATGGCTTCACCTTC. This codes for CASSELTGGTYGFTF.

The chain joins TRBV5-1 to TRBJ2-7, with unresolved D. The ends were cut back, 3 bases at V and 0 bases at J, with 10 bases in the middle. This CDR3 has 14 amino acids. CDR1 is SGHRS and CDR2 is YFSETQ in the germline V gene. In DNA form, the CDR3 reads TGCGCCAGCAGCTCCTCGACAAACTCCTACGAGCAGTACTTC. This gives the protein CASSSSTNSYEQYF.

In this sample, this clonotype turned up many times. V and J are TRBV7-8 and TRBJ2-7; TRBD1 aligns across 7 bases. The CDR3 sequence is 16 residues long. In germline, CDR1 is SGHVS, CDR2 FQNEAQ. The J segment lost 3 bases and the V segment lost 1 base, leaving 9 bases of the junction unmatched. DNA for the CDR3: TGTGCCAGCAGCTTAGATGGGACAGCGATTTACTACGAGCAGTACTTC. It specifies CASSLDGTAIYYEQYF.

In nucleotides, the CDR3 is TGTGCCATCAGTGCCCAGGGGCTTGGCGAGCAGTACTTC. It encodes CAISAQGLGEQYF. The chain links TRBV10-3 to TRBJ2-7; maybe TRBD1 (6 bases). The germline CDR1 and CDR2 sequences are ENHRY and SYGVKD. Trimming shortened V by 4 bases and J by 6 bases, and 13 bases separated the two germline ends. The CDR3 length is 13 residues.

As concerns this clonotype: This could be a read error, since a much larger clone is one nucleotide away. The chain joins TRBV12-3 or TRBV12-4 to TRBJ1-2; maybe TRBD1 (5 bases). The germline V and J ends were trimmed by 5 bases and 5 bases, with 30 bases remaining between them. The CDR3 contains 19 residues. The CDR3: CASSESRAREALTGYGYTF. For the CDR3, the DNA is TGTGCCAGCAGTGAGTCCCGTGCCAGGGAGGCCCTAACTGGATATGGCTACACCTTC.

This clonotype was observed many times. The chain links TRBV6-1 to TRBJ1-1, with D unclear. This CDR3 has 16 amino acids. With 5 bases removed from V and 1 base from J, the gap between germline ends came to 17 bases. Germline V gene sequence: CDR1 MNHNS, CDR2 SASEGT. The CDR3 reads CASSQRPKGGNTEAFF. The DNA for the CDR3 is TGTGCCAGCAGTCAACGGCCTAAAGGTGGGAACACTGAAGCTTTCTTT.

The chain joins TRBV19 to TRBJ1-1; perhaps TRBD1 as D (6 bases). This CDR3 spans 15 amino acids. V was pared by 5 bases and J by 3 bases, with 16 bases between. Looked up from germline, CDR1 is LNHDA and CDR2 is SQIVND (reference sequence). The CDR3 is CASSVTGIGHTEAFF. For the CDR3, the DNA is TGTGCCAGTAGTGTCACAGGGATCGGTCACACTGAAGCTTTCTTT. Together with reference TRBV19 and TRBJ1-1, the CDR3 gives the full variable domain: DGGITQSPKYLFRKEGQNVTLSCEQNLNHDAMYWYRQDPGQGLRLIYYSQIVNDFQKGDIAEGYSVSREKKESFPLTVTSAQKNPTAFYLCASSVTGIGHTEAFFGQGTRLTVV.

This CDR3 is CASSLREEGTYEQYF. CDR3 in DNA: TGTGCCAGCAGCTTACGGGAGGAGGGGACCTACGAGCAGTACTTC. This rearrangement joins TRBV7-9 to TRBJ2-7, with 7 bases lining up with TRBD2. The CDR3 is 15 residues long. The V gene end was trimmed by 2 bases and the J gene end by 2 bases; junction bases not matched to a gene: 6. Looked up from germline, CDR1 is SEHNR and CDR2 is FQNEAQ (reference sequence). The full variable domain, completed using reference TRBV7-9 and TRBJ2-7, is DTGVSQNPRHKITKRGQNVTFRCDPISEHNRLYWYRQTLGQGPEFLTYFQNEAQLEKSRLLSDRFSAERPKGSFSTLEIQRTEQGDSAMYLCASSLREEGTYEQYFGPGTRLTVT.

The table lists this clonotype with a few counts. The V call is TRBV20-1, the J call TRBJ2-7; 11 bases align to TRBD1. This CDR3 has 15 residues. From germline, CDR1 is DFQATT and CDR2 SNEGSKA (reference sequence). V lost 3 bases and J lost 3; bases outside the gene matches: 7. The CDR3 loop is CSASKGTGGNYEQYF. As DNA, the CDR3 is TGCAGTGCTAGTAAGGGGACAGGGGGGAACTACGAGCAGTACTTC.

This clonotype was seen more than once but under ten times. A read error may be the cause here, since a much bigger clone is one base away. This sequence joins TRBV5-1 and TRBJ2-5; 11 bases agree with TRBD2. Losses at the gene ends were 4 bases for V and 4 bases for J; bases not matched to a gene: 12. The CDR3 loop spans 17 amino acids. Germline CDR1 is SGHRS and CDR2 is YFSETQ. CDR3 nucleotide sequence: TGCGCCAGCAGCCCTGCCCTAGCGGGAGGCCCCCCAGAGACCCAGTACTTC. As protein: CASSPALAGGPPETQYF.

The chain carries TRBV19 and TRBJ1-1; 12 bases match TRBD1. This CDR3 has 16 amino acids. Germline trimming cut 4 bases from V and 3 bases from J; bases unmatched to any gene: 6. Germline V gene sequence: CDR1 LNHDA, CDR2 SQIVND (reference sequence). In DNA form, the CDR3 reads TGTGCCAGTAGTAGCCGGGACAGGGGGCAGGACACTGAAGCTTTCTTT. It codes for CASSSRDRGQDTEAFF.

This clonotype appeared many times. The chain couples TRBV10-3 to TRBJ1-6; 8 positions agree with TRBD1. The CDR3 contains 15 residues. With V trimmed by 3 bases and J by 9 bases, 7 bases remained unmatched. Germline loops: CDR1 ENHRY, CDR2 SYGVKD. Here the CDR3 DNA reads TGTGCCATCAGTGAACGACAGGGGTTTGTTTCACCCCTCCACTTT. This gives the protein CAISERQGFVSPLHF.

This clonotype was found a few times. The rearrangement uses TRBV19 and TRBJ1-2; no definite D call. Germline V gene lookup returns CDR1 LNHDA and CDR2 SQIVND (reference sequence). The length of the CDR3 is 12 residues. V was trimmed by 5 bases and J by 5 bases, leaving 9 bases between them. CDR3 sequence (DNA): TGTGCCAGTAGTCTCCAGAGTTATGGCTACACCTTC. It translates to CASSLQSYGYTF.

Concerning this clonotype: Since a much larger clone is just one base distant, this may be a read error. This chain uses TRBV19 with TRBJ1-1; no clear D gene. This CDR3 has 15 amino acids. Trimming removed 7 bases from V and 1 base from J, with 16 bases in between. Germline assignment: CDR1 LNHDA and CDR2 SQIVND (reference sequence). The CDR3 coding sequence is TGTGCCAGTAACCTTATGGGAGGCGCGAACACTGAAGCTTTCTTT. It codes for CASNLMGGANTEAFF. The full variable domain, its missing parts supplied by reference TRBV19 and TRBJ1-1, is DGGITQSPKYLFRKEGQNVTLSCEQNLNHDAMYWYRQDPGQGLRLIYYSQIVNDFQKGDIAEGYSVSREKKESFPLTVTSAQKNPTAFYLCASNLMGGANTEAFFGQGTRLTVV.

A remark on this clonotype: This may be a read error, as it is one base from a much larger clone. This sequence joins TRBV27 and TRBJ2-5, with a weak D call TRBD2 (6 bases). This CDR3 contains 14 residues. The V and J ends lost 6 bases and 5 bases respectively, with 16 bases between them. Germline lookup yields CDR1 MNHEY and CDR2 SMNVEV (reference sequence). CDR3 sequence (DNA): TGTGCCAGCAGGACCGGGACTCTTCTGGAGACCCAGTACTTC. This sequence encodes CASRTGTLLETQYF.

V usage is TRBV24-1 and J usage is TRBJ2-5; no firm D call. The CDR3 runs to 17 residues. V was shortened by 4 bases and J by 5 bases, with 22 bases between the two germline ends. Germline CDR1 reads KGHDR; CDR2 reads SFDVKD. CDR3 nucleotide sequence: TGTGCCACCAGTGACCCACGCTCCGGACCCTACCGGGAGACCCAGTACTTC. Its protein product is CATSDPRSGPYRETQYF.

This clonotype has just a few counts. This rearrangement joins TRBV29-1 to TRBJ2-7, with TRBD2 matching over 9 bases. The germline CDR1 and CDR2 sequences are SQVTM and ANQGSEA. CDR3 length equals 15 residues. The J segment lost 1 base and the V segment lost 5 bases, leaving 9 bases of the junction unmatched. The CDR3 region is CSVRGGLAKSYEQYF. In nucleotides, the CDR3 is TGCAGCGTTCGAGGTGGACTAGCGAAATCCTACGAGCAGTACTTC.

The chain couples TRBV11-2 to TRBJ2-7, with 8 bases fitting TRBD2. Trimming took 8 bases from V and 9 from J; bases not matched to a gene: 12. This CDR3 contains 13 residues. CDR1 and CDR2 (germline): SGHAT, FQNNGV. The CDR3 reads CASELIGREGQYF. The DNA of the CDR3 is TGTGCCAGCGAGCTTATAGGTCGGGAGGGGCAGTACTTC.

J is TRBJ2-2 and V is TRBV6-2 or TRBV6-3, with D tentatively TRBD2 (5 bases). This CDR3 comprises 16 residues. Germline V gene lookup returns CDR1 MNHEY and CDR2 SVGEGT. V lost 6 bases, J lost 0 bases, and 14 bases lay in between. The DNA of the CDR3 is TGTGCCAGCAGAAGACCCGGGGTTTCGAACACCGGGGAGCTGTTTTTT. Encoded protein: CASRRPGVSNTGELFF.

In this sample, this clonotype turned up a few times. The chain couples TRBV6-2 or TRBV6-3 to TRBJ2-7, with 7 nucleotides matching TRBD1. From germline, CDR1 is MNHEY and CDR2 SVGEGT. The ends lost 2 bases at V and 2 bases at J; junction bases unmatched: 12. This CDR3 comprises 17 residues. CDR3 sequence reads: CASSYPLQGKVTYEQYF. CDR3 nucleotide sequence: TGTGCCAGCAGTTACCCCCTACAGGGGAAGGTTACCTACGAGCAGTACTTC.

This clonotype was found many times. The chain uses TRBV20-1 and TRBJ1-2, with 8 nucleotides matching TRBD1. The CDR3 loop spans 12 amino acids. The V gene end was trimmed by 3 bases and the J gene end by 8 bases; junction bases not matched to a gene: 5. Germline CDR1 reads DFQATT; CDR2 reads SNEGSKA (reference sequence). The CDR3 is CSASDRGGGYTF. As DNA, the CDR3 is TGCAGTGCTAGTGACAGGGGAGGAGGCTACACCTTC.

The J gene is TRBJ2-7, the V gene TRBV6-1, with 8 bases matching TRBD2. V trimming: 5 bases; J trimming: 2 bases; junction bases outside the gene matches: 8. The CDR3 length is 15 residues. CDR1 is MNHNS, CDR2 SASEGT, per germline. The DNA for the CDR3 is TGTGCCAGCAGTAAAGGGACGGGGGGGACCTACGAGCAGTACTTC. Translated, it gives CASSKGTGGTYEQYF.